Each of the 26 T cell receptor beta chains below was sequenced from the same sample in a study of CD8+ T cells in alopecia areata. Stated treatment: oral pan-JAK inhibitor, 5-10 mg twice daily. Reverse transcription of extracted RNA yielded cDNA, which provided the sequencing template. The repertoire was sequenced with immunoSEQ multiplex PCR; TCRdb's copy has only in-frame clones and lacks some. Seen here are 100,000 to 150,000 clones, about 59% observed once, and the top ten hold 5.7%. The sample here was CD4+ T cells sorted from blood, taken at week 4, from a patient treated with tofacitinib. These receptors came from a human donor with alopecia areata.

This clone was seen only a few times. The rearrangement joins TRBV7-9 to TRBJ2-5, with 7 bases identical to TRBD2. The V gene's germline CDR1 is SEHNR and CDR2 FQNEAQ (reference sequence). V trimming: 6 bases; J trimming: 2 bases; junction bases outside the gene matches: 12. The CDR3 consists of 16 residues. CDR3 amino acids: CASSLGLAEPQETQYF. CDR3 DNA: TGTGCCAGCAGTTTGGGCCTAGCGGAGCCTCAAGAGACCCAGTACTTC.

The CDR3 coding sequence is TGTGCCAGCAGCTTAATTGCGACTAGCTCCTACAATGAGCAGTTCTTC. The encoded protein is CASSLIATSSYNEQFF. V and J are TRBV7-3 and TRBJ2-1, with D possibly TRBD2 on 6 matching bases. V lost 1 base and J lost 0, with 10 bases in between. The CDR3 consists of 16 residues. Looked up from germline, CDR1 is SGHTA and CDR2 is FQGTGA.

This clone occurred once. The chain joins TRBV30 to TRBJ1-5, with D perhaps matching TRBD1 (6 bases). Germline V gene data show CDR1 as GTSNPN and CDR2 as SVGIG (reference sequence). V lost 1 base to trimming and J lost 7 bases, with 14 bases between them. This CDR3 has 14 amino acids. CDR3: CAWSEGGGGQPQHF. The CDR3 DNA is TGTGCCTGGAGTGAAGGAGGGGGTGGGCAGCCCCAGCATTTT.

V and J are TRBV27 and TRBJ1-1; D is possibly TRBD1 (6 bases). V was pared by 4 bases and J by 4 bases, with 19 bases between. The length of the CDR3 is 16 residues. Germline-derived CDR1 and CDR2 are MNHEY and SMNVEV (reference sequence). CDR3 residues: CASSSTSFGGATEAFF. For the CDR3, the DNA is TGTGCCAGCAGTTCGACTTCCTTTGGGGGGGCCACTGAAGCTTTCTTT.

This clone was seen a single time. The V and J genes are TRBV29-1 and TRBJ1-1; D ambiguous. Trimming stripped 3 bases from V and 4 bases from J, with 9 bases between. The CDR3 consists of 12 residues. The germline CDR1 and CDR2 sequences are SQVTM and ANQGSEA. CDR3 nucleotide sequence: TGCAGCGTTGATGGGTTAAGCACTGAAGCTTTCTTT. Protein product: CSVDGLSTEAFF.

In this sample, this clone turned up a few times. The chain employs TRBV28 and TRBJ2-2; D is unclear. From germline, CDR1 is MDHEN and CDR2 SYDVKM. V lost 3 bases to trimming and J lost 7 bases, with 3 bases between them. CDR3 length: 11 residues. Written as DNA, the CDR3 is TGTGCCAGCAGTTTTCACGGGGAGCTGTTTTTT. It is translated as CASSFHGELFF.

The chain links TRBV9 to TRBJ1-1; D gene unclear. The CDR3 is made up of 15 amino acids. V dropped 2 bases and J dropped 0 bases, with 11 bases sitting between them. CDR1 is SGDLS and CDR2 is YYNGEE in the germline V gene. The CDR3 DNA sequence: TGTGCCAGCAGCGTGACGGCAGACATGAACACTGAAGCTTTCTTT. This sequence encodes CASSVTADMNTEAFF.

CDR3 coding DNA: TGTGCCAGCAGCCGTACTAGCGGGGGCACAGATACGCAGTATTTT. As protein: CASSRTSGGTDTQYF. The genes are TRBV7-3 and TRBJ2-3, with TRBD2 matching 10 bases. Trimming took 5 bases from V and 1 from J; bases not matched to a gene: 3. From germline, CDR1 is SGHTA and CDR2 FQGTGA. The CDR3 has 15 residues. Variable domain in full (rest from reference TRBV7-3 and TRBJ2-3): GAGVSQTPSNKVTEKGKYVELRCDPISGHTALYWYRQSLGQGPEFLIYFQGTGAADDSGLPNDRFFAVRPEGSVSTLKIQRTERGDSAVYLCASSRTSGGTDTQYFGPGTRLTVL.

V gene TRBV15 combines with J gene TRBJ1-2; D is uncertain. With 1 base removed from V and 3 bases from J, the gap between germline ends came to 9 bases. This CDR3 has 14 amino acids. CDR1 LNHNV and CDR2 YYDKDF come from the germline V gene (reference sequence). The CDR3 region has the DNA TGTGCCACCAGCAGAGGTCAGGCAGACTATGGCTACACCTTC. It is translated as CATSRGQADYGYTF. The complete variable domain, with remaining parts taken from reference TRBV15 and TRBJ1-2, reads DAMVIQNPRYQVTQFGKPVTLSCSQTLNHNVMYWYQQKSSQAPKLLFHYYDKDFNNEADTPDNFQSRRPNTSFCFLDIRSPGLGDTAMYLCATSRGQADYGYTFGSGTRLTVV.

The rearrangement joins TRBV2 to TRBJ2-5; TRBD2 matches 9 bases. Germline lookup yields CDR1 SNHLY and CDR2 FYNNEI. CDR3 length: 13 amino acids. Losses at the gene ends were 8 bases for V and 3 bases for J; bases not matched to a gene: 4. The CDR3 region is CASRRGGEETQYF. In DNA, the CDR3 is TGTGCCAGCCGTCGCGGGGGGGAAGAGACCCAGTACTTC.

J is TRBJ2-5 and V is TRBV29-1; weak D call: TRBD1 (5 bases). Trimming pared 6 bases from V and 4 bases from J, leaving 9 bases between. This CDR3 spans 11 amino acids. The germline V gene has CDR1 SQVTM and CDR2 ANQGSEA. The CDR3: CSVPQGETQYF. The CDR3 DNA reads as TGCAGCGTCCCCCAGGGAGAGACCCAGTACTTC. The variable domain in full, completed from reference TRBV29-1 and TRBJ2-5, reads SAVISQKPSRDICQRGTSLTIQCQVDSQVTMMFWYRQQPGQSLTLIATANQGSEATYESGFVIDKFPISRPNLTFSTLTVSNMSPEDSSIYLCSVPQGETQYFGPGTRLLVL.

Only a few counts were recorded for this clone. This rearrangement joins TRBV30 to TRBJ1-2; D unclear. The CDR3 runs 11 residues. Germline assignment: CDR1 GTSNPN and CDR2 SVGIG (reference sequence). V was cut by 1 base and J by 8 bases, with 8 bases left in between. The CDR3 is CAWSAGPGYTF. DNA of the CDR3: TGTGCCTGGAGTGCCGGTCCCGGCTACACCTTC. Drawing the rest from reference TRBV30 and TRBJ1-2, the complete variable domain is SQTIHQWPATLVQPVGSPLSLECTVEGTSNPNLYWYRQAAGRGLQLLFYSVGIGQISSEVPQNLSASRPQDRQFILSSKKLLLSDSGFYLCAWSAGPGYTFGSGTRLTVV.

The rearrangement uses TRBV6-5 and TRBJ1-6; 10 nucleotides line up with TRBD1. Trimming at V came to 6 bases and at J to 4 bases, leaving 3 bases not matched to a gene. Looked up from germline, CDR1 is MNHEY and CDR2 is SVGAGI. This CDR3 is built from 15 residues. DNA of the CDR3: TGTGCCAGCAGGGGACAGGGGCAGTATAATTCACCCCTCCACTTT. It translates to CASRGQGQYNSPLHF.

The V and J genes are TRBV27 and TRBJ1-2; 10 bases map to TRBD1. J was trimmed by 5 bases and V by 5 bases; bases with no gene match: 8. There are 15 residues in the CDR3. Germline CDR1 MNHEY, CDR2 SMNVEV (reference sequence). CDR3 amino acids: CASSPWTGGPYGYTF. The CDR3 coding sequence is TGTGCCAGCAGTCCTTGGACAGGGGGGCCGTATGGCTACACCTTC.

V is TRBV23-1 and J is TRBJ2-5, with D perhaps TRBD1 (6 bases). TRBV23-1 is treated as an ORF (open reading frame) with a function not yet certain. The CDR3 has 15 amino acids. V was shortened by 2 bases and J by 3 bases, with 13 bases between the two germline ends. CDR3 sequence: CASSQRVQGEETQYF. CDR3 DNA: TGCGCCAGCAGTCAAAGGGTACAGGGTGAAGAGACCCAGTACTTC.

The V and J genes are TRBV27 and TRBJ2-5; 7 bases are a match to TRBD1. J was trimmed by 5 bases and V by 5 bases; bases with no gene match: 8. This CDR3 contains 14 residues. Germline assignment: CDR1 MNHEY and CDR2 SMNVEV (reference sequence). The CDR3 region is CASSRQGMLETQYF. The CDR3, as DNA: TGTGCCAGCAGTCGACAGGGCATGTTGGAGACCCAGTACTTC.

This chain uses TRBV30 with TRBJ1-5; the D gene is possibly TRBD1 (5 bases). The ends were cut back, 2 bases at V and 0 bases at J, with 5 bases in the middle. CDR1 and CDR2 (germline): GTSNPN, SVGIG (reference sequence). The CDR3 is made up of 13 amino acids. The CDR3 loop reads CAWSRGSNQPQHF. The CDR3 coding sequence is TGTGCCTGGAGTAGGGGTAGCAATCAGCCCCAGCATTTT.

The V call is TRBV15, the J call TRBJ1-2; D is undetermined. The CDR3 is 14 amino acids. Germline V gene sequence: CDR1 LNHNV, CDR2 YYDKDF (reference sequence). V lost 1 base and J lost 3, with 9 bases in between. This chain's CDR3 is CATSRVGQYYGYTF. The DNA for the CDR3 is TGTGCCACCAGCAGAGTAGGGCAGTACTATGGCTACACCTTC.

This clone was seen only a few times. V and J are TRBV5-6 and TRBJ1-5, with D perhaps matching TRBD1 (5 bases). Deletions cut 1 base from V and 3 bases from J, with 8 bases between. This CDR3 has 14 amino acids. Germline values: CDR1 SGHDT, CDR2 YYEEEE. In nucleotides, the CDR3 is TGTGCCAGCAGCTTGTCAGGGATCAATCAGCCCCAGCATTTT. It translates to CASSLSGINQPQHF.

This clone came up once. The rearrangement uses TRBV13 and TRBJ1-4; a weak D match, TRBD1 (5 bases). There are 14 residues in the CDR3. V lost 6 bases, J lost 6 bases, and 14 bases lay in between. Germline V gene lookup returns CDR1 PRHDT and CDR2 FYEKMQ (reference sequence). The CDR3 nucleotides are TGTGCCAGCAGAACCGGGACGGGGGATGAAAAACTGTTTTTT. It specifies CASRTGTGDEKLFF.

V gene TRBV2 combines with J gene TRBJ1-5, with D unresolved. Germline lookup yields CDR1 SNHLY and CDR2 FYNNEI. The CDR3 extends over 13 amino acids. V was cut by 8 bases and J by 9 bases, with 17 bases left in between. The CDR3 DNA sequence: TGTGCCAGCCGACTTGGTTCTTACGGGCCCCAGCATTTT. This translates into CASRLGSYGPQHF.

The J gene is TRBJ2-1, the V gene TRBV11-2, with D perhaps TRBD2 (5 bases). The CDR3 is 16 residues long. Germline values: CDR1 SGHAT, CDR2 FQNNGV. Trimming pared 3 bases from V and 0 bases from J, leaving 12 bases between. The CDR3 DNA is TGTGCCAGCAGCTTTACGGGTGGGAGCTCCTACAATGAGCAGTTCTTC. Translation: CASSFTGGSSYNEQFF.

The V gene is TRBV18, the J gene TRBJ2-1; 7 nucleotides agree with TRBD2. The CDR3 totals 14 residues. CDR1 and CDR2 (germline): KGHSH, LQKENI. V was pared by 3 bases and J by 5 bases, with 4 bases of the junction left unmatched. The CDR3 nucleotides are TGTGCCAGCTCACCCGCGCTAGCGGACAATGAGCAGTTCTTC. Residues: CASSPALADNEQFF.

The chain is built from TRBV25-1 and TRBJ1-2, with 7 bases fitting TRBD1. Germline assignment: CDR1 MGHDK and CDR2 SYGVNS. The ends lost 3 bases at V and 2 bases at J; junction bases unmatched: 9. The CDR3 is made up of 16 amino acids. This chain's CDR3 is CASSEGPTTGNYGYTF. The CDR3 DNA reads TGTGCCAGCAGTGAGGGACCGACGACAGGGAACTATGGCTACACCTTC.

This clone was detected a few times. This chain uses TRBV29-1 with TRBJ2-4; D might be TRBD1 (6 bases). Germline assignment: CDR1 SQVTM and CDR2 ANQGSEA. This CDR3 region has 13 residues. With 7 bases removed from V and 1 base from J, the gap between germline ends came to 11 bases. CDR3 coding DNA: TGCAGCGGGACAGTAGGGGCCAAAAACATTCAGTACTTC. It encodes CSGTVGAKNIQYF.

This chain links TRBV6-6 with TRBJ1-6, with D perhaps matching TRBD1 (5 bases). Trimming took 6 bases from V and 5 from J, leaving 17 bases between them. In germline, CDR1 is MNHNY, CDR2 SVGAGI (reference sequence). The CDR3 is 16 residues long. As DNA, the CDR3 is TGTGCCAGCAGCCGCCTCTTGGACACCGATAATTCACCCCTCCACTTT. Residues: CASSRLLDTDNSPLHF.